This TCR beta chain was captured in a study of blood T cell repertoires in COVID-19. Study summary: Both acute and convalescent COVID-19 samples were obtained from the United States, Italy and Spain. The cDNA or gDNA used as material had been derived from T cells, B-cell-depleted T cells, or PBMCs.

The CDR3 extends over 17 amino acids. Germline V gives CDR1 KGHSH, CDR2 LQKENI. Trimming pared 4 bases from V and 2 bases from J, leaving 20 bases between. One Seattle source followed patients from active infection through their disease course. Original processing methods: Estimated nucleated cell counts came from reference gene primer amplification. Measured with immunoSEQ multiplex PCR; TCRdb has only the in-frame clones, and not every one. Clone size and V and J calls were adopted from that table, with D and trimming inferred from the DNA. The sample contains about 49,000 clones, approximately 93% of which appear only once.

The chain uses TRBV18 and TRBJ1-1, with D perhaps matching TRBD1 (6 bases). What was sequenced was peripheral blood. The receptor was isolated from a man aged 60 to 69 with COVID-19, enrolled during active disease. Written as DNA, the CDR3 is TGTGCCAGCTCACTTTCTACAGGGAATTTGGGCAACACTGAAGCTTTCTTT. Translated: CASSLSTGNLGNTEAFF.